This is a list of T cell receptor beta chains from one sample in a study of blood T cells in healthy people across ages. TCRdb called the 5' RACE reads again in MiXCR, with one record for every CDR3 protein. The sample contains approximately 1.5 million distinct CDR3 sequences, roughly 30% of which appear only once. Sequenced input: blood. Receptor source: a woman aged 25 to 45 in good health. The CDR3 runs from the conserved cysteine through the conserved F or W. The D gene is left open where the match is weak. Some rows mark clone size as missing; the rest say once, few, many or name a class of expanded clone.

d_gene: .; v_gene: TRBV6-1; abundance: few; j_gene: TRBJ2-7; CDR3nt: TGTGCCAGGCCCCTATTACAGGAGAGCTCCTACGAGCAGTACTTC; CDR3aa: CARPLLQESSYEQYF
d_gene: .; v_gene: TRBV19; abundance: .; j_gene: TRBJ2-3; CDR3nt: TGTGCCAGTAGTGCACTGACTGTCGCTAGCACAGATACGCAGTATTTT; CDR3aa: CASSALTVASTDTQYF
d_gene: .; v_gene: TRBV5-1; abundance: few; j_gene: TRBJ2-1; CDR3nt: TGCGCCAGCAGCTTTTCGGGCCCGGCCTACAATGAGCAGTTCTTC; CDR3aa: CASSFSGPAYNEQFF
d_gene: .; v_gene: TRBV11-2; abundance: .; j_gene: TRBJ2-5; CDR3nt: TGTGCCAGCAGCTCTACGAGGGGGGCCGCGGAGACCCAGTACTTC; CDR3aa: CASSSTRGAAETQYF
d_gene: .; v_gene: TRBV20-1; abundance: .; j_gene: TRBJ1-2; CDR3nt: TGCAGTGCTGAGGCCGAGGGGGGTCTTACTTTATATGGCCACACCTTC; CDR3aa: CSAEAEGGLTLYGHTF
d_gene: TRBD2; v_gene: TRBV9; abundance: many; j_gene: TRBJ2-5; CDR3nt: TGTGCCAGCAGCGCCGCGGGGGGGAGAGAGACCCAGTACTTC; CDR3aa: CASSAAGGRETQYF
d_gene: .; v_gene: TRBV20-1; abundance: .; j_gene: TRBJ2-3; CDR3nt: TGCAGTGTCTTGGAGGGGCTCGAAGATACGCAGTATTTT; CDR3aa: CSVLEGLEDTQYF
d_gene: .; v_gene: TRBV19; abundance: .; j_gene: TRBJ2-4; CDR3nt: TGTGCCAGTAGATTTGACGCGTACAAAAACATTCAGTACTTC; CDR3aa: CASRFDAYKNIQYF
d_gene: .; v_gene: TRBV20-1; abundance: many; j_gene: TRBJ2-1; CDR3nt: TGCAGTGCTAGGCGCGACAATGAGCAGTTCTTC; CDR3aa: CSARRDNEQFF
d_gene: TRBD2; v_gene: TRBV10-3; abundance: .; j_gene: TRBJ2-7; CDR3nt: TGTGCCATCAGTACCGGGACTAGCGGGGGGGCCCTCGAGCAGTACTTC; CDR3aa: CAISTGTSGGALEQYF
d_gene: TRBD1; v_gene: TRBV4-1; abundance: few; j_gene: TRBJ2-7; CDR3nt: TGCGCCAGCAGCCAAGAAGGGACAGGGACCTACGAGCAGTACTTC; CDR3aa: CASSQEGTGTYEQYF
d_gene: TRBD1; v_gene: TRBV29-1; abundance: .; j_gene: TRBJ2-7; CDR3nt: TGCAGCGCACAGGGGACCGGCGAGCAGTACTTC; CDR3aa: CSAQGTGEQYF
d_gene: .; v_gene: TRBV4-1; abundance: .; j_gene: TRBJ2-7; CDR3nt: TGCACCAGCAGCCAGAGGGGGACCTACGAGCAGTACTTC; CDR3aa: CTSSQRGTYEQYF
d_gene: TRBD2; v_gene: TRBV4-1; abundance: many; j_gene: TRBJ2-7; CDR3nt: TGCGCCAGCAGCCAGTGGGGGACTAGTGCCTACGAGCAGTACTTC; CDR3aa: CASSQWGTSAYEQYF
d_gene: .; v_gene: TRBV18; abundance: few; j_gene: TRBJ2-5; CDR3nt: TGTGCCAGCTCACGGACAGACCAAGAGACCCAGTACTTC; CDR3aa: CASSRTDQETQYF
d_gene: .; v_gene: TRBV12-3/TRBV12-4; abundance: .; j_gene: TRBJ1-2; CDR3nt: TGTGCCAGCACCCTGGGGGAGGCCTATGGCCACACCTTC; CDR3aa: CASTLGEAYGHTF
d_gene: TRBD1; v_gene: TRBV9; abundance: .; j_gene: TRBJ2-7; CDR3nt: TGTGCCAGCAGCGGGGACAGGGGGCTTAACGAGCAGTACTTC; CDR3aa: CASSGDRGLNEQYF
d_gene: .; v_gene: TRBV24-1; abundance: .; j_gene: TRBJ2-3; CDR3nt: TGTGCCACCAGTGCGCGCGGGGACTTCACAGATACGCAGTATTTT; CDR3aa: CATSARGDFTDTQYF
d_gene: .; v_gene: TRBV12-3/TRBV12-4; abundance: many; j_gene: TRBJ2-5; CDR3nt: TGTGCCAGCAGTTCAGGGACACAAGGAGGGTTTCAAGAGACCCAGTACTTC; CDR3aa: CASSSGTQGGFQETQYF
d_gene: TRBD2; v_gene: TRBV27; abundance: .; j_gene: TRBJ2-3; CDR3nt: TGTGCCAGCAGTAACGGACTAGCGGGAACAGATACGCAGTATTTT; CDR3aa: CASSNGLAGTDTQYF
d_gene: .; v_gene: TRBV25-1; abundance: few; j_gene: TRBJ2-5; CDR3nt: TGTGCCAGCAGTGAATATAGGGCCAGTCGGGAGACCCAGTACTTC; CDR3aa: CASSEYRASRETQYF
d_gene: .; v_gene: TRBV10-3; abundance: .; j_gene: TRBJ2-7; CDR3nt: TGTGCCATCAGTGATGACTCCTACGAGCAGTACTTC; CDR3aa: CAISDDSYEQYF
d_gene: TRBD2; v_gene: TRBV7-3; abundance: many; j_gene: TRBJ2-3; CDR3nt: TGTGCCAGCAGCTCCGGGACTAGCGGAGATACGCAGTATTTT; CDR3aa: CASSSGTSGDTQYF
d_gene: TRBD1; v_gene: TRBV30; abundance: few; j_gene: TRBJ1-1; CDR3nt: TGTGCCATTGGTGGAGGACAGGGTGATTATAAGGGCACTGAAACTTTCTTT; CDR3aa: CAIGGGQGDYKGTETFF
d_gene: .; v_gene: TRBV10-3; abundance: few; j_gene: TRBJ2-2; CDR3nt: TGTGCCATCAGTGAGAGAGGTCGGATCGGCACCGGGGAGCTGTTTTTT; CDR3aa: CAISERGRIGTGELFF
d_gene: TRBD2; v_gene: TRBV9; abundance: .; j_gene: TRBJ2-1; CDR3nt: TGTGCCGGCAGTACGGGGGGGGCCTACAATGAGCAGTTCTTC; CDR3aa: CAGSTGGAYNEQFF
d_gene: .; v_gene: TRBV12-3/TRBV12-4; abundance: few; j_gene: TRBJ1-1; CDR3nt: TGTGCCAGCAGTTTAAACATCGTAGGGACTGAAGCTTTCTTT; CDR3aa: CASSLNIVGTEAFF
d_gene: .; v_gene: TRBV4-2; abundance: .; j_gene: TRBJ2-3; CDR3nt: TGTGCCAGCAGCCAAGATTACCTTACCACAGATACGCAGTATTTT; CDR3aa: CASSQDYLTTDTQYF
d_gene: .; v_gene: TRBV7-9; abundance: few; j_gene: TRBJ1-4; CDR3nt: TGTGCCAGCAGCGTGGGGGCTGCAACTAATGAAAAACTGTTTTTT; CDR3aa: CASSVGAATNEKLFF
d_gene: TRBD1; v_gene: TRBV28; abundance: .; j_gene: TRBJ1-5; CDR3nt: TGTGCCAGCAGCTCCCAGGGACAGGGTTTCGGTCAGCCCCAGCATTTT; CDR3aa: CASSSQGQGFGQPQHF
d_gene: TRBD1; v_gene: TRBV15; abundance: .; j_gene: TRBJ1-4; CDR3nt: TGTGCCACCAGCGGCTCGACAGGGGTAACGGATGAAAAACTGTTTTTT; CDR3aa: CATSGSTGVTDEKLFF
d_gene: TRBD2; v_gene: TRBV20-1; abundance: many; j_gene: TRBJ2-1; CDR3nt: TGCAGTGCTAGAGGTTCCGGTCAACTAGCGGGGGTGTCCCAGTCCTACAATGAGCAGTTCTTC; CDR3aa: CSARGSGQLAGVSQSYNEQFF
d_gene: .; v_gene: TRBV9; abundance: .; j_gene: TRBJ1-1; CDR3nt: TGTGCCAGCAGCCCCCGAGACGCGGGGAGCACTGAAGCTTTCTTT; CDR3aa: CASSPRDAGSTEAFF
d_gene: TRBD2; v_gene: TRBV11-2; abundance: .; j_gene: TRBJ2-3; CDR3nt: TGTACCAGCAGCGGGGGGACTAGCGACGCAGATACGCAGTATTTT; CDR3aa: CTSSGGTSDADTQYF
d_gene: .; v_gene: TRBV4-1; abundance: few; j_gene: TRBJ1-2; CDR3nt: TGCGCCAGCAGCCAAGTAGGTCATATACCAAACTATGGCTACACCTTC; CDR3aa: CASSQVGHIPNYGYTF
d_gene: .; v_gene: TRBV10-3; abundance: .; j_gene: TRBJ2-5; CDR3nt: TGTGCCATCGGTGAGAGGCTAGCCATAGCGGAGACCCAGTACTTC; CDR3aa: CAIGERLAIAETQYF
d_gene: TRBD1; v_gene: TRBV15; abundance: .; j_gene: TRBJ1-6; CDR3nt: TGTGCCACCAGCAGAGTAACAGGGGATTCACCCCTCCACTTT; CDR3aa: CATSRVTGDSPLHF
d_gene: .; v_gene: TRBV4-2; abundance: .; j_gene: TRBJ2-7; CDR3nt: TGTGCCAGCAGAGAGACAGGTCTGGACGAGCAGTACTTC; CDR3aa: CASRETGLDEQYF
d_gene: .; v_gene: TRBV12-3/TRBV12-4; abundance: .; j_gene: TRBJ1-2; CDR3nt: TGTGCCAGCAGTTTATTACCAGGGGAATTTTCAATCTATGGCTACACCTTC; CDR3aa: CASSLLPGEFSIYGYTF
d_gene: .; v_gene: TRBV30; abundance: few; j_gene: TRBJ1-6; CDR3nt: TGTGCCTGGAGTGTCCAGGGGTTATTTTCACCCCTCCACTTT; CDR3aa: CAWSVQGLFSPLHF
d_gene: .; v_gene: TRBV20-1; abundance: .; j_gene: TRBJ1-2; CDR3nt: TGCAGTGCTAGAGATCTACAGGCCCCCTATGGCTACACCTTC; CDR3aa: CSARDLQAPYGYTF
d_gene: .; v_gene: TRBV10-3; abundance: .; j_gene: TRBJ1-1; CDR3nt: TGTGCCATCAGTGTAAACCCGAACACTGAAGCTTTCTTT; CDR3aa: CAISVNPNTEAFF
d_gene: TRBD1; v_gene: TRBV3-1; abundance: few; j_gene: TRBJ1-2; CDR3nt: TGTGCCAGCAGTCTCTTCAATGGACAGGGCCAGGGCTACACCTTC; CDR3aa: CASSLFNGQGQGYTF
d_gene: TRBD1; v_gene: TRBV6-2/TRBV6-3; abundance: .; j_gene: TRBJ2-7; CDR3nt: TGTGCCAGCAGTTACTCGATAGGGACAGGGTTCATCTACGAGCAGTACTTC; CDR3aa: CASSYSIGTGFIYEQYF
d_gene: .; v_gene: TRBV27; abundance: .; j_gene: TRBJ2-7; CDR3nt: TGTGCCAGCAGTTCCCATCCGGGGGCAGGACCCCACGAGCAGTACTTC; CDR3aa: CASSSHPGAGPHEQYF
d_gene: .; v_gene: TRBV20-1; abundance: many; j_gene: TRBJ1-2; CDR3nt: TGCAGTGCTAGAGATGGTTCTGGCTACACCTTC; CDR3aa: CSARDGSGYTF
d_gene: TRBD1; v_gene: TRBV7-2; abundance: .; j_gene: TRBJ1-2; CDR3nt: TGTGTCAGCAGCCGACCGATTTTTGACAGGGCAAACTATGGCTACACCTTC; CDR3aa: CVSSRPIFDRANYGYTF
d_gene: TRBD2; v_gene: TRBV6-1; abundance: .; j_gene: TRBJ2-7; CDR3nt: TGTGCCATTCTAGCGGGAGCCTACGAGCAGTACTTC; CDR3aa: CAILAGAYEQYF